This T cell receptor (beta chain) is drawn from a study of beta chain features in type 1 diabetes. Germline assignment: CDR1 SGDLS and CDR2 YYNGEE. The trim removed 4 bases at V and 1 base at J, leaving 7 bases unmatched. This CDR3 comprises 15 residues. The study reverse transcribed the entire isolated RNA, so it sequenced expressed TCRB transcripts. Using immunoSEQ multiplex PCR, the repertoire was profiled, and TCRdb retains in-frame clones only, with some absent. The table includes 350,000 or so clones, less than 20% detected once. This TCR came from a woman aged 18-30 years in good health. V gene TRBV9 combines with J gene TRBJ1-2; 7 bases are a match to TRBD1. The sample comprised naive CD4+ T cells from blood. DNA of the CDR3: TGTGCCAGCAGCCCACAGGGGAACTTTAACTATGGCTACACCTTC. Translating gives CASSPQGNFNYGYTF.